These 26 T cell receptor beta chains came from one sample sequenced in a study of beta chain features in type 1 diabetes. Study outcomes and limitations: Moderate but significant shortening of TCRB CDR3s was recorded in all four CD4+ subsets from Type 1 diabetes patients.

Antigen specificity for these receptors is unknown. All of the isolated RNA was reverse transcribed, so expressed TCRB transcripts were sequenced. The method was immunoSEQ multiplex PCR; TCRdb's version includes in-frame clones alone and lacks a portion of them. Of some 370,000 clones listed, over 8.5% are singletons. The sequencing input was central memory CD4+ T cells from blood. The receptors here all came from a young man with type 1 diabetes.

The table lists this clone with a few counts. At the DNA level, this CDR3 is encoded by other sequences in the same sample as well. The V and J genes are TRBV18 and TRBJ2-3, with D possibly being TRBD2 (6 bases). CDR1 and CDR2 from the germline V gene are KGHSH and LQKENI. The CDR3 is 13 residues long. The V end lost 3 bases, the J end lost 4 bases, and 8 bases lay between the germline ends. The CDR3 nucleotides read TGTGCCAGCTCACCGGGGGGTCCAGATACGCAGTATTTT. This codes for CASSPGGPDTQYF. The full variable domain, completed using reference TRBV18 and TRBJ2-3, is NAGVMQNPRHLVRRRGQEARLRCSPMKGHSHVYWYRQLPEEGLKFMVYLQKENIIDESGMPKERFSAEFPKEGPSILRIQQVVRGDSAAYFCASSPGGPDTQYFGPGTRLTVL.

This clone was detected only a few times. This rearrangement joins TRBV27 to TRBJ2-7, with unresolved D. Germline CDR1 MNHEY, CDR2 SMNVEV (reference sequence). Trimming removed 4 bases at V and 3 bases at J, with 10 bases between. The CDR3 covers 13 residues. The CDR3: CASSSWEGYEQYF. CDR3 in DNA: TGTGCCAGCAGTTCCTGGGAAGGCTACGAGCAGTACTTC.

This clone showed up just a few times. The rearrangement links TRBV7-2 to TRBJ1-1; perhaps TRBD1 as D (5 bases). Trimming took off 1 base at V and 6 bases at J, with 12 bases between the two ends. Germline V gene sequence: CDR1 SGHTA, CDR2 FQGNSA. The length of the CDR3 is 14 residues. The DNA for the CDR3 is TGTGCCAGCAGCTTAGGGGACGGCGACGCTGAAGCTTTCTTT. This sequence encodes CASSLGDGDAEAFF.

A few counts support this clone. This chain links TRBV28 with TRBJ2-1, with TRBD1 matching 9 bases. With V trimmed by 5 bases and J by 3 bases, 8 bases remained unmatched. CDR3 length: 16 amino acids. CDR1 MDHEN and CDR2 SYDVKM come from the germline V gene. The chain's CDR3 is CASSPPGTGHYNEQFF. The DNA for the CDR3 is TGTGCCAGCAGTCCCCCCGGGACAGGGCACTACAATGAGCAGTTCTTC.

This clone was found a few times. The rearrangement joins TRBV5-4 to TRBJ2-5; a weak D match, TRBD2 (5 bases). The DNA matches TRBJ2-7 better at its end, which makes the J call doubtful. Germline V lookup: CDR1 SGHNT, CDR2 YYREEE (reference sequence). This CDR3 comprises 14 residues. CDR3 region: CASSRATGDYEQYF. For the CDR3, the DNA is TGTGCCAGCAGCCGGGCCACCGGGGACTACGAGCAGTACTTC.

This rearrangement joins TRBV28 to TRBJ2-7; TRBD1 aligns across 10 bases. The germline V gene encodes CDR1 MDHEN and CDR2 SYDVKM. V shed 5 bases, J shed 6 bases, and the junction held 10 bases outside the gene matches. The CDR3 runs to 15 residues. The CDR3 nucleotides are TGTGCCAGCAGTCTCATGACAGGGGGCGTATCCGAGCAGTACTTC. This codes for CASSLMTGGVSEQYF.

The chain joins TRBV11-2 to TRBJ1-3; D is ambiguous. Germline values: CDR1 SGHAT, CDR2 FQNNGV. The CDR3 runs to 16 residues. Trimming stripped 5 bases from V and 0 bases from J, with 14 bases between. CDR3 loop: CASSQRSRNSGNTIYF. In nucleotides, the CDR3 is TGTGCCAGCAGCCAGCGGTCCAGAAACTCTGGAAACACCATATATTTT. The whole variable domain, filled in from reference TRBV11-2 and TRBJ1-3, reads EAGVAQSPRYKIIEKRQSVAFWCNPISGHATLYWYQQILGQGPKLLIQFQNNGVVDDSQLPKDRFSAERLKGVDSTLKIQPAKLEDSAVYLCASSQRSRNSGNTIYFGEGSWLTVV.

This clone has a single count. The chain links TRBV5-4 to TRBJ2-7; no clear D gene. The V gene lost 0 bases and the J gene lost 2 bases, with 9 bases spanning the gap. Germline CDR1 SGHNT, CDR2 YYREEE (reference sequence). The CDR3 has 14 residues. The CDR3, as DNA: TGTGCCAGCAGCTTGGGGCTTCCAGCCTACGAGCAGTACTTC. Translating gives CASSLGLPAYEQYF.

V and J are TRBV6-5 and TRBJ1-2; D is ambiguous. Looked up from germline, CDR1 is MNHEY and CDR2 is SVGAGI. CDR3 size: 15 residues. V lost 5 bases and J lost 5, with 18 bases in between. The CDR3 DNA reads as TGTGCCAGCAGTCCGACAACCTCCGCCCCATATGGCTACACCTTC. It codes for CASSPTTSAPYGYTF.

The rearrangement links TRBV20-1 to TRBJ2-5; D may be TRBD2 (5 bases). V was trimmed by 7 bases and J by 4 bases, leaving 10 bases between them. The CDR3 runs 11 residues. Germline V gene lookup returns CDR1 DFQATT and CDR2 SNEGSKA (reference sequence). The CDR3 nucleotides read TGCAGTGTGAGGGTTACAGAGACCCAGTACTTC. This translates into CSVRVTETQYF.

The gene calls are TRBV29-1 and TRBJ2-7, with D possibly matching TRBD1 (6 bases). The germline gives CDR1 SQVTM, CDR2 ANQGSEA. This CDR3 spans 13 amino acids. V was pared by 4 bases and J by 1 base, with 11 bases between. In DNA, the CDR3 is TGCAGCGTTGGGGGGCAGAATTCCTACGAGCAGTACTTC. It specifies CSVGGQNSYEQYF.

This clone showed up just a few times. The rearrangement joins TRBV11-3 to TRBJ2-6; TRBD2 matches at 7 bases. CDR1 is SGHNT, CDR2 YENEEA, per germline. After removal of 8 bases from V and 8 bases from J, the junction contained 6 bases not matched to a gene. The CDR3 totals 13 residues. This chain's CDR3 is CASAREGPNVLTF. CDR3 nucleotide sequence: TGTGCCAGCGCAAGGGAGGGGCCCAACGTCCTGACTTTC.

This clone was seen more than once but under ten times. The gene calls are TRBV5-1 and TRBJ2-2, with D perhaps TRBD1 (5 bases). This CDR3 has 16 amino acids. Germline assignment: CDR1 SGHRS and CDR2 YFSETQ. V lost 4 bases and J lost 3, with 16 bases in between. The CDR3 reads CASSPGSTGDTGELFF. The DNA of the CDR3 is TGCGCCAGCAGCCCGGGTTCCACAGGTGACACCGGGGAGCTGTTTTTT. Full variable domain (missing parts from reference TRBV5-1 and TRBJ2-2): KAGVTQTPRYLIKTRGQQVTLSCSPISGHRSVSWYQQTPGQGLQFLFEYFSETQRNKGNFPGRFSGRQFSNSRSEMNVSTLELGDSALYLCASSPGSTGDTGELFFGEGSRLTVL.

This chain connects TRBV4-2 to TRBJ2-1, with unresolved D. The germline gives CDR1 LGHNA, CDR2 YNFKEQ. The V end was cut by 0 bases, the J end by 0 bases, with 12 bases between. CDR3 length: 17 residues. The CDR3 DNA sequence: TGTGCCAGCAGCCAAGATTGGCGATCAAGCTCCTACAATGAGCAGTTCTTC. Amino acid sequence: CASSQDWRSSSYNEQFF.

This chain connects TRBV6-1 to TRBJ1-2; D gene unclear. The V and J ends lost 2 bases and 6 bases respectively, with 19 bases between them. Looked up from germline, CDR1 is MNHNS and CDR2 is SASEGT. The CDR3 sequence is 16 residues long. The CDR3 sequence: CASSEMARRGMHGYTF. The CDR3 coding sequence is TGTGCCAGCAGTGAAATGGCGCGTCGGGGTATGCATGGCTACACCTTC.

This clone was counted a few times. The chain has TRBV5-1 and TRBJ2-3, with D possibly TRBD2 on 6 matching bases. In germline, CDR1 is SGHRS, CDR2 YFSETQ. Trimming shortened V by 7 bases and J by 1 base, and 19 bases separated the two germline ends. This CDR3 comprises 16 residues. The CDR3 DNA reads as TGCGCCAGCGGCCGGGGAGGCACCTATGGCACAGATACGCAGTATTTT. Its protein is CASGRGGTYGTDTQYF.

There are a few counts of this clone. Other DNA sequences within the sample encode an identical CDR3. In DNA form, the CDR3 reads TGTGCCAGCAGCGCGAGCTACGAGCAGTACTTC. This sequence encodes CASSASYEQYF. V usage is TRBV7-9 and J usage is TRBJ2-7, with D uncertain. Germline V lookup: CDR1 SEHNR, CDR2 FQNEAQ (reference sequence). The CDR3 covers 11 residues. Trimming pared 5 bases from V and 3 bases from J, leaving 5 bases between.

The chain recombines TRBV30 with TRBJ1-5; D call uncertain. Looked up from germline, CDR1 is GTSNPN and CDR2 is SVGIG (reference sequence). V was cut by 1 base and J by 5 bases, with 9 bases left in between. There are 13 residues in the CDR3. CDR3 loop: CAWSEQYDQPQHF. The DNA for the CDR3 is TGTGCCTGGAGTGAACAGTATGATCAGCCCCAGCATTTT.

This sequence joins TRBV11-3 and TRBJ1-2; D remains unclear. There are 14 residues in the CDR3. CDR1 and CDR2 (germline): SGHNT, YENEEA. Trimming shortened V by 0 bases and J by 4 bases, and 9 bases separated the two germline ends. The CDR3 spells CASSLDVWGYGYTF. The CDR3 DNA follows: TGTGCCAGCAGCTTAGATGTCTGGGGCTATGGCTACACCTTC. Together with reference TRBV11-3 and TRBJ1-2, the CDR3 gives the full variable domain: EAGVVQSPRYKIIEKKQPVAFWCNPISGHNTLYWYLQNLGQGPELLIRYENEEAVDDSQLPKDRFSAERLKGVDSTLKIQPAELGDSAVYLCASSLDVWGYGYTFGSGTRLTVV.

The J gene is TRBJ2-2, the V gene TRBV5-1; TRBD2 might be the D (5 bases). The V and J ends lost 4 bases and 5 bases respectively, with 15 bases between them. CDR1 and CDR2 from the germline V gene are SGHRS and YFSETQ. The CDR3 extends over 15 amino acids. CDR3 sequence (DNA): TGCGCCAGCAGCCCCCGCACAGAGGGTACCGGGGAGCTGTTTTTT. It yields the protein CASSPRTEGTGELFF.

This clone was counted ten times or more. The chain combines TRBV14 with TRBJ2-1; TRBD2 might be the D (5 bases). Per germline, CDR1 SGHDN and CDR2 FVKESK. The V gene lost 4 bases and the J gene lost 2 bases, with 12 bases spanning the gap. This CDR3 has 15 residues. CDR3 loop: CASSRRAGPYNEQFF. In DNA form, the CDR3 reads TGTGCCAGCAGCCGGCGGGCCGGGCCCTACAATGAGCAGTTCTTC.

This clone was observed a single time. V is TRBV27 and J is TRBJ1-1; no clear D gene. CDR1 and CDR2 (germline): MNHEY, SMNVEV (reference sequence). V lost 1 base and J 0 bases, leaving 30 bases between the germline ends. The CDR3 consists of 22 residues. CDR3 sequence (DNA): TGTGCCAGCAGTTTATATTTTCGTTTATACGGTGCCAGTTTGAAAATGAACACTGAAGCTTTCTTT. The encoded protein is CASSLYFRLYGASLKMNTEAFF.

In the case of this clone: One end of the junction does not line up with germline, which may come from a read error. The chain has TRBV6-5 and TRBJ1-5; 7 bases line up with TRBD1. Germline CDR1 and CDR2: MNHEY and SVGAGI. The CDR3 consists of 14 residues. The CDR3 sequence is CASSDSDRSQPQHF. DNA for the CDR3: TGTGCCAGCAGTGACTCGGACAGGAGCCAGCCCCAGCATTTT.

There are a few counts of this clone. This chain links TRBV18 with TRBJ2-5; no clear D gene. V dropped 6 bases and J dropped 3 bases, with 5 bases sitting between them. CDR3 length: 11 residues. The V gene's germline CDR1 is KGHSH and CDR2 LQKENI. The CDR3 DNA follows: TGTGCCAGCTCTCAGAAAGAGACCCAGTACTTC. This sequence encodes CASSQKETQYF. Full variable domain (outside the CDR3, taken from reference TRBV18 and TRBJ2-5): NAGVMQNPRHLVRRRGQEARLRCSPMKGHSHVYWYRQLPEEGLKFMVYLQKENIIDESGMPKERFSAEFPKEGPSILRIQQVVRGDSAAYFCASSQKETQYFGPGTRLLVL.

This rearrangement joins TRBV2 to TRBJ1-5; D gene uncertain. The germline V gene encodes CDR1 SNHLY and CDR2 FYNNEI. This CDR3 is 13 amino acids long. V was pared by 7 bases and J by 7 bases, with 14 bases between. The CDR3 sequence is CASNSGGVQPQHF. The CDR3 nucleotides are TGTGCCAGCAACTCGGGCGGCGTGCAGCCCCAGCATTTT.

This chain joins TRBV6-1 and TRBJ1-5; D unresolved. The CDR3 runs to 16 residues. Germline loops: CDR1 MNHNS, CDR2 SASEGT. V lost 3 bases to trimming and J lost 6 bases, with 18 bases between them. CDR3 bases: TGTGCCAGCAGTGACCGTGGGCAATCAAGCCGTCAGCCCCAGCATTTT. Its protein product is CASSDRGQSSRQPQHF.